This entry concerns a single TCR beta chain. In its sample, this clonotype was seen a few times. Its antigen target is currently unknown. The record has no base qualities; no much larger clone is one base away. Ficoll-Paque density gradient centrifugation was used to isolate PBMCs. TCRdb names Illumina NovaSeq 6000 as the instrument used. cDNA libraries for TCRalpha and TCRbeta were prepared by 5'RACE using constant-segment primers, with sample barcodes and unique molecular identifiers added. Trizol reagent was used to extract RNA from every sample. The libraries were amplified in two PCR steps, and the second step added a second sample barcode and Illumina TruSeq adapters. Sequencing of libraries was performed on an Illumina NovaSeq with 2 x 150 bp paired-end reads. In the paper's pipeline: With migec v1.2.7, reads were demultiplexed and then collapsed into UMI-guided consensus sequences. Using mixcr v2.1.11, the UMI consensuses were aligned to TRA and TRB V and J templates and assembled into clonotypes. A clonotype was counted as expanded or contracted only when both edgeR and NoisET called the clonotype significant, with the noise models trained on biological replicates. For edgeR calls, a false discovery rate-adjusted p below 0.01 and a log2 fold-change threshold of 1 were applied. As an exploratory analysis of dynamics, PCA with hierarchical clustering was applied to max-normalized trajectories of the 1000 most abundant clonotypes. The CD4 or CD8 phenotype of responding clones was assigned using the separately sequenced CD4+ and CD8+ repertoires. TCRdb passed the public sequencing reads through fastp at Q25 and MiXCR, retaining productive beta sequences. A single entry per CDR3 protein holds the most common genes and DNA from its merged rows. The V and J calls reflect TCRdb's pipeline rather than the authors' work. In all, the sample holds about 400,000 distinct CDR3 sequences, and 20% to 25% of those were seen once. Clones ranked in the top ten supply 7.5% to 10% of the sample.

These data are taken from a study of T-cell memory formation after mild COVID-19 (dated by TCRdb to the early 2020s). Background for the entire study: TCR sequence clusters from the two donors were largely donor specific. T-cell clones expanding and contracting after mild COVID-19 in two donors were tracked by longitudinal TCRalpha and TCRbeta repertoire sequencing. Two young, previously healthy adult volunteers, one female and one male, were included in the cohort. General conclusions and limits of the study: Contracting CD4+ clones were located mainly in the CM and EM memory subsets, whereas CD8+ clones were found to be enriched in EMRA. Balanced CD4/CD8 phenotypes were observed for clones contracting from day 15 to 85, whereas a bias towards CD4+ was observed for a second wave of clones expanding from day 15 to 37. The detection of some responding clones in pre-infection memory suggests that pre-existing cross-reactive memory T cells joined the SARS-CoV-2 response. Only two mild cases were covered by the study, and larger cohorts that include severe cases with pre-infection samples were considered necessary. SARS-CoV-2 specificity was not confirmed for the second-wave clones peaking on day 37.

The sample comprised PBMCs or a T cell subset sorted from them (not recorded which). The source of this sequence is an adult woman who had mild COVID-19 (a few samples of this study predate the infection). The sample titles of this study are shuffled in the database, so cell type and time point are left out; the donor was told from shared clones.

The nucleotides read TGCAGCGTTGAGTTTGCCGGACGACAAGAGACCCAGTACTTC. This codes for CSVEFAGRQETQYF. The chain joins TRBV29-1 to TRBJ2-5; the D gene cannot be resolved reliably. V is clipped by 3 bases and J by 2 bases, and the sequence between their germline boundaries is 13 bases long. Inclusive of the bounding cysteine and phenylalanine, the CDR3 is 14 residues long. Only the CDR3 DNA is retained, 42 bases long and in frame from the first base. CDR1 is given as SQVTM and CDR2 as ANQGSEA, both from the germline V gene.